The present T cell receptor beta chain was sequenced within a study of response to subunit inactivated influenza vaccine. Germline V lookup: CDR1 SEHNR, CDR2 FQNEAQ (reference sequence). J was trimmed by 6 bases and V by 2 bases; bases with no gene match: 6. This CDR3 region has 14 residues. One entry per CDR3 protein, called by TCRdb with MiXCR from the RT-PCR reads. The sample holds hundreds of thousands of distinct CDR3 sequences; under 20% are singletons and the top ten take roughly 11%. The study's findings and limits: A suggestion made by the authors is that each seasonal influenza vaccination recruits few new T cells.

Only a few counts were recorded for this clonotype. Its specificity is not known. The sequenced sample was PBMCs from blood, obtained 4 to 6 days after vaccination. The receptor was derived from a man aged 50 to 59 who received an inactivated influenza vaccine. This chain uses TRBV7-9 with TRBJ2-7, with 8 bases that match TRBD2. CDR3 amino acids: CASSLIAGSGEQYF. DNA for the CDR3: TGTGCCAGCAGCTTAATAGCGGGATCAGGCGAGCAGTACTTC.